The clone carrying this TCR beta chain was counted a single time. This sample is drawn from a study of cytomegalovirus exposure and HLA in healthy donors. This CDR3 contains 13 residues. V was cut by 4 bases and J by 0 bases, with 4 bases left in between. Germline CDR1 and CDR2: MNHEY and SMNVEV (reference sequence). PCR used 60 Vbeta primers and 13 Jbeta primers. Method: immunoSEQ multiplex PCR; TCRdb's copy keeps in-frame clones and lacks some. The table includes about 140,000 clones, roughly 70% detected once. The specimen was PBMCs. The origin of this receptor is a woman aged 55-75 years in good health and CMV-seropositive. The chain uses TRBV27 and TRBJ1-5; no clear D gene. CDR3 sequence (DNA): TGTGCCAGCAGTTCTGTTAGCAATCAGCCCCAGCATTTT. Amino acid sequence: CASSSVSNQPQHF.